This T cell receptor (beta chain) was captured in a study of cytomegalovirus exposure and HLA in healthy donors. After removal of 1 base from V and 6 bases from J, the junction contained 8 bases not matched to a gene. The CDR3 covers 16 residues. The germline V gene has CDR1 SGHVS and CDR2 FNYEAQ. PCR used 60 Vbeta primers and 13 Jbeta primers. The method was immunoSEQ multiplex PCR; TCRdb's version includes in-frame clones alone and lacks a portion of them. The sample has some 120,000 clones, around 80% seen once; the top ten hold approximately 2.6%. This clone has more than one count but fewer than ten. No antigen is known for it. Study results and caveats: Reports credit the classifier with highly specific, highly sensitive diagnosis of cytomegalovirus status.

Sequencing was performed on PBMCs. This TCR came from a female donor in good health and CMV-seronegative. J is TRBJ2-3 and V is TRBV7-6; TRBD2 aligns across 9 bases. The CDR3 bases are TGTGCCAGCAGCTTAGGAGCGGCGGGGGGGTGGGATACGCAGTATTTT. It encodes CASSLGAAGGWDTQYF.